This TCR beta chain was recorded in a study of blood T cell repertoires in COVID-19. Study summary: Collection of acute and convalescent COVID-19 samples took place in the United States, Italy and Spain. PBMCs, B-cell-depleted T cells, or T cells provided the cDNA or gDNA that made up the material.

This CDR3 region has 11 residues. Germline assignment: CDR1 SGHRS and CDR2 YFSETQ. V was pared by 3 bases and J by 6 bases, with 5 bases between. In the original analysis: The authors estimated nucleated cell counts from reference gene primer amplification. Data came from immunoSEQ multiplex PCR; TCRdb stores just in-frame clones and leaves some out. V, J and clone size are taken as reported in that table, and D and trimming were inferred from the DNA itself. The data hold about 46,000 clones, with around 90% observed a single time. This receptor was taken from a man over 45 with acute or convalescent COVID-19. This chain joins TRBV5-1 and TRBJ2-3; tentatively, D is TRBD1 (5 bases). The sequencing sample was made of peripheral blood. CDR3 sequence reads: CASSWGDTQYF. The CDR3 DNA reads TGCGCCAGCAGCTGGGGCGATACGCAGTATTTT.